The clone carrying this TCR beta chain has more than one count but fewer than ten. Its target is not known. Primers for the PCR totalled 60 Vbeta and 13 Jbeta. Only in-frame clones appear in the TCRdb table, and some are missing; sequencing was by immunoSEQ multiplex PCR. Found here are 110,000 to 150,000 clones, about 8.9% of them singletons; the top ten hold 1.8%. The donors gave bone marrow, and they were healthy. This sample is part of a study of cytomegalovirus exposure and HLA in healthy donors. Study findings and constraints: The authors later linked a missense DCLRE1C variant to TCR beta V- and J-gene trimming. CMV antigen specificity was confirmed in vitro for a few CMV-associated chains. As was reported, the HLA-A and HLA-B alleles of most subjects were accurately predicted from TCR beta sequences.

The germline V gene encodes CDR1 SGHDN and CDR2 FVKESK. The CDR3 sequence is 13 residues long. V lost 2 bases to trimming and J lost 2 bases, with 3 bases between them. The rearrangement joins TRBV14 to TRBJ2-2, with D unclear. This TCR was recovered from a middle-aged man in good health and CMV-seronegative. Material: PBMCs. CDR3: CASSQLNTGELFF. Here the CDR3 DNA reads TGTGCCAGCAGCCAATTAAACACCGGGGAGCTGTTTTTT.